These T cell receptor beta chains were read from a single sample in a study of OX40 agonist ivuxolimab in advanced cancers. The protocol was immunoSEQ multiplex PCR, while the TCRdb copy is restricted to in-frame clones and leaves out a portion. Of about 27,000 clones listed, roughly 90% are singletons. The sample here was CD4+ or CD8+ T cells sorted from blood, taken in a trial of the OX40 agonist ivuxolimab. The receptors here all came from an adult with an advanced solid tumor such as melanoma, head and neck, liver or kidney cancer. Each CDR3 is given with its conserved first and last residue. Fields, in order: J gene, clone size, V gene, CDR3 protein. Size is omitted from some rows. Given values are once, few, many or a class for expanded clones.

>TRBJ2-7|once|TRBV9
CASSLGQVSYEQYF
>TRBJ1-2|NA|TRBV5-4
CATLDGVNYGYTF
>TRBJ2-1|NA|TRBV7-9
CASSLGQGILDEQFF
>TRBJ2-2|NA|TRBV11-3
CASSFEFGELFF
>TRBJ2-2|NA|TRBV25-1
CASNRQGAGELFF
>TRBJ1-4|few|TRBV28
CASSESDRAGPEKLFF
>TRBJ2-7|NA|TRBV7-9
CASSPRTLLGEQYF
>TRBJ1-5|NA|TRBV28
CASSLRTGFGQPQHF
>TRBJ2-7|once|TRBV4-1
CASSQPGGGEQYF
>TRBJ1-1|once|TRBV29-1
CSVEVPGQSEAFF
>TRBJ2-1|NA|TRBV6-6
CASSDIAGDTNEQFF
>TRBJ1-4|NA|TRBV18
CASSPQPSTTNEKLFF
>TRBJ2-1|NA|TRBV11-2
CASSPGQGHNEQFF